Below, one T cell receptor (beta chain) is given with its context. This specimen belongs to a study of human T cells and chemical hapten exposure. Overall study: Patch tests applied 0.01% DPC to the upper back and were scored after 6 days.

Via MiXCR, TCRdb re-called the RACE reads, giving one row per CDR3 protein. The sample comprises under 450,000 distinct CDR3 sequences, 4% to 5.5% of which are singletons, and under 2.5% rests with the top ten. Time point indicated: patch test 1, 2 weeks after DPC sensitization. Documented treatment: therapeutic diphenylcyclopropenone sensitization with weekly scalp DPC. The receptor comes from a woman between 50 and 59 years old with alopecia areata. Some clones in this sample may be carry-over from other donors' samples. Sample: whole blood, taken in connection with sensitization to the hapten diphenylcyclopropenone (DPC).

CDR3 sequence (DNA): TGCAGCGTTGCGAGGGGGAACACTGAAGCTTTCTTT. Translating gives CSVARGNTEAFF. V usage is TRBV29-1 and J usage is TRBJ1-1, with D perhaps matching TRBD1 (5 bases). Germline CDR1 reads SQVTM; CDR2 reads ANQGSEA. The CDR3 contains 12 residues. The V and J ends lost 4 bases and 1 base respectively, with 7 bases between them.